A single sample gave rise to the 10 T cell receptor beta chains below, sequenced in a study of radiation and T cells in renal cell carcinoma. Time point defined: baseline pretreatment blood. Described treatment: 15 Gy SBRT to primary tumor, nephrectomy 4 weeks later. Repertoires were generated with immunoSEQ multiplex PCR, while TCRdb's copy carries only in-frame clones and drops some. This table holds about 130,000 clones, roughly 80% found once. The source material was blood, sampled from a patient whose treatment included radiotherapy and nephrectomy. The origin of the receptors is a woman aged 55-70 years with renal cell carcinoma.

The chain employs TRBV5-1 and TRBJ1-1; 8 nucleotides agree with TRBD1. The length of the CDR3 is 13 residues. The germline CDR1 and CDR2 sequences are SGHRS and YFSETQ. The J segment lost 6 bases and the V segment lost 3 bases, leaving 4 bases of the junction unmatched. The CDR3, as DNA: TGCGCCAGCAGCTATGACAGGGGCCCTGAAGCTTTCTTT. Translating gives CASSYDRGPEAFF.

Only one count was recorded for this clone. The chain recombines TRBV19 with TRBJ2-7; TRBD2 matches 8 bases. Looked up from germline, CDR1 is LNHDA and CDR2 is SQIVND (reference sequence). This CDR3 spans 14 amino acids. Trimming at V came to 5 bases and at J to 2 bases, leaving 5 bases not matched to a gene. As DNA, the CDR3 is TGTGCCAGTAGTTACGGACTAGCAGCCTACGAGCAGTACTTC. Translating gives CASSYGLAAYEQYF.

The chain uses TRBV19 and TRBJ2-5, with TRBD2 matching over 11 bases. With V trimmed by 4 bases and J by 5 bases, 12 bases remained unmatched. This CDR3 has 17 residues. Per the germline V gene, CDR1 is LNHDA and CDR2 is SQIVND (reference sequence). The CDR3 region is CASSTGTSGKVWETQYF. CDR3 DNA: TGTGCCAGTAGTACCGGGACTAGCGGTAAAGTTTGGGAGACCCAGTACTTC.

CDR3 bases: TGTGCCAGCAGTTACCTGGGAGAGGACGGCTACACCTTC. Its translation: CASSYLGEDGYTF. The V and J genes are TRBV6-5 and TRBJ1-2; no clear D gene. Trimming cost V 2 bases and J 8 bases, with 12 bases left between them. The CDR3 is 13 residues long. Germline V gene data show CDR1 as MNHEY and CDR2 as SVGAGI.

The chain joins TRBV5-6 to TRBJ2-7; D is unclear. Germline values: CDR1 SGHDT, CDR2 YYEEEE. This CDR3 region has 12 residues. V lost 3 bases, J lost 2 bases, and 6 bases lay in between. The CDR3 sequence: CASSSRAYEQYF. The CDR3 coding sequence is TGTGCCAGCAGCTCCCGGGCCTACGAGCAGTACTTC.

This chain connects TRBV6-4 to TRBJ1-5; 7 positions match TRBD1. V shed 4 bases and J 5 bases; nucleotides not matched to a gene: 11. The germline V gene encodes CDR1 MRHNA and CDR2 SNTAGT. The CDR3 sequence is 16 residues long. The DNA for the CDR3 is TGTGCCAGCAGTGTCCCCGGGACAGAGGAGTATCAGCCCCAGCATTTT. It codes for CASSVPGTEEYQPQHF.

This clone has more than one count but fewer than ten. The chain couples TRBV5-1 to TRBJ1-1; TRBD1 might be the D (6 bases). Trimming cost V 5 bases and J 3 bases, with 11 bases left between them. Germline V lookup: CDR1 SGHRS, CDR2 YFSETQ. This CDR3 comprises 13 residues. CDR3 nucleotide sequence: TGCGCCAGCAGTCAGAACAGGGACACTGAAGCTTTCTTT. Encoded protein: CASSQNRDTEAFF. Using reference TRBV5-1 and TRBJ1-1 for the parts outside the CDR3, the full variable domain is KAGVTQTPRYLIKTRGQQVTLSCSPISGHRSVSWYQQTPGQGLQFLFEYFSETQRNKGNFPGRFSGRQFSNSRSEMNVSTLELGDSALYLCASSQNRDTEAFFGQGTRLTVV.

The chain has TRBV28 and TRBJ2-7; D remains unclear. V shed 6 bases and J shed 2 bases, with 17 bases lying between them. This CDR3 comprises 15 residues. The germline V gene has CDR1 MDHEN and CDR2 SYDVKM. The CDR3 sequence is CASSTRASAPYEQYF. The DNA of the CDR3 is TGTGCCAGCAGCACCCGGGCCTCTGCGCCCTACGAGCAGTACTTC.

The V call is TRBV5-1, the J call TRBJ2-7; TRBD1 matches at 7 bases. V dropped 4 bases and J dropped 0; count of bases not matched to a gene: 10. The CDR3 runs 16 residues. Germline loops: CDR1 SGHRS, CDR2 YFSETQ. CDR3 sequence reads: CASSVTTGDGSYEQYF. CDR3 DNA sequence: TGCGCCAGCAGCGTCACAACAGGGGATGGCTCCTACGAGCAGTACTTC.

This clone has only a few counts. The V call is TRBV5-1, the J call TRBJ1-1; D gene unclear. Germline V gives CDR1 SGHRS, CDR2 YFSETQ. Deletions cut 5 bases from V and 0 bases from J, with 11 bases between. The CDR3 sequence is 14 residues long. CDR3 sequence: CASSMGSMNTEAFF. The CDR3 DNA reads TGCGCCAGCAGTATGGGATCCATGAACACTGAAGCTTTCTTT.